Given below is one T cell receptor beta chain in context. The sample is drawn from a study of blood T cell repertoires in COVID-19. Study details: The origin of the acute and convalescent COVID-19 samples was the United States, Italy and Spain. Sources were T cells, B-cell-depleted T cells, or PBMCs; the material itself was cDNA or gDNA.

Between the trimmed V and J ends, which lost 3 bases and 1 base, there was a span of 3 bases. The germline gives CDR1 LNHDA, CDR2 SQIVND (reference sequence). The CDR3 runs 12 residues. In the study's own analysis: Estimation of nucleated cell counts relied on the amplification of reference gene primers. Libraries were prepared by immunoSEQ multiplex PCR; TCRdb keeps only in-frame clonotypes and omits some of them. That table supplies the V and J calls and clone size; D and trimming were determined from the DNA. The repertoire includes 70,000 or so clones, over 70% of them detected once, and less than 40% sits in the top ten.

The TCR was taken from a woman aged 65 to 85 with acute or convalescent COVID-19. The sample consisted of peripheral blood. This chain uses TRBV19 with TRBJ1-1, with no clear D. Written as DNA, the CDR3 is TGTGCCAGTAGTATCTGGAACACTGAAGCTTTCTTT. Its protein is CASSIWNTEAFF.